This TCR beta chain was captured in a study of T cells after somatic rescue of genetic block. The repertoire was sequenced with immunoSEQ multiplex PCR; TCRdb's copy has only in-frame clones and lacks some. The table has some 74,000 clones, approximately 91% seen once. V shed 3 bases and J shed 7 bases, with 9 bases lying between them. CDR3 length equals 13 residues. Germline values: CDR1 SEHNR, CDR2 FQNEAQ (reference sequence). The clonotype was recovered from a man under 40. Sequencing used peripheral blood mononuclear cells (PBMCs). The J gene is TRBJ2-2, the V gene TRBV7-9; D gene ambiguous. As DNA, the CDR3 is TGTGCCAGCAGCTTGGCGAGTGTCGGGGAGCTGTTTTTT. Translated: CASSLASVGELFF.